This T cell receptor beta chain was obtained from a study of vaccination and CD4 T cells after COVID-19. As concerns this clonotype: What it binds is not known.

Cultured CD4+ T-cell DNA underwent Oncomine TCR Beta short-read sequencing. TCRdb itself ran the PCR reads through MiXCR, one entry per CDR3 protein. The sample consists of fewer than 20,000 distinct CDR3 sequences, over 50% of them appearing once. Noted treatment: roughly 10-day PBMC culture with coronavirus spike peptide pools or control peptides (ViraFEST assay). The germline V gene has CDR1 MDHEN and CDR2 SYDVKM. Trimming pared 5 bases from V and 0 bases from J, leaving 6 bases between. The CDR3 contains 13 residues. This clonotype originated in a human donor who had recovered from COVID-19. The chain couples TRBV28 to TRBJ2-3; no clear D. Source material: CD4+ T cells from blood, cultured in vitro. The DNA of the CDR3 is TGTGCCAGCAGTCCCCAAAGCACAGATACGCAGTATTTT. This encodes CASSPQSTDTQYF.